This T cell receptor (beta chain) emerged from a study of OX40 agonist ivuxolimab in advanced cancers. Study at large: Eligibility rules accepted prior anti-PD-1, anti-PD-L1 or anti-CTLA-4 therapy, and over 30% had some. General study results and limits: Expansion of clones was among the lowest in partial responders at 0.1-3.0 mg/kg. Still undetermined is the antigen specificity of the expanded peripheral T cells.

The data were produced by immunoSEQ multiplex PCR, yet TCRdb's version contains in-frame clones alone and is incomplete. Here the sample spans about 59,000 clones, 85% to 95% being singletons. Comment on this clone: Its antigen remains unidentified.

Sample: CD4+ or CD8+ T cells sorted from blood, taken in a trial of the OX40 agonist ivuxolimab. The receptor was isolated from an adult with an advanced solid tumor such as melanoma, head and neck, liver or kidney cancer.

The chain's CDR3 is CASSLELSGRVTNEKLFF. DNA of the CDR3: TGTGCCAGCAGCTTAGAACTGTCGGGGCGCGTAACTAATGAAAAACTGTTTTTT. The V call is TRBV7-6, the J call TRBJ1-4; the D gene is possibly TRBD1 (5 bases). This CDR3 is 18 amino acids long. Germline-derived CDR1 and CDR2 are SGHVS and FNYEAQ. V was trimmed by 1 base and J by 1 base, leaving 16 bases between them.